The entry below gives a single T cell receptor beta chain sequence along with its context. This record comes from a study of blood T cell repertoires in COVID-19. Clones were sequenced by immunoSEQ multiplex PCR, and TCRdb holds only the in-frame ones, with some missing. The profile shows 220,000 or so clones, 75% to 85% of them singletons. The V gene lost 6 bases and the J gene lost 3 bases, with 9 bases spanning the gap. Germline V gene sequence: CDR1 LGHNT, CDR2 FRNRAP. This CDR3 is 13 amino acids long. The receptor comes from an elderly woman with COVID-19, enrolled during active disease. The sample was peripheral blood. The chain recombines TRBV12-5 with TRBJ1-5; no definite D call. CDR3 sequence: CASGNSYNQPQHF. The DNA for the CDR3 is TGTGCTAGTGGAAACAGCTACAATCAGCCCCAGCATTTT.